Listed below are T cell receptor beta chains from one sample, sequenced in a study of blood T cell repertoires in COVID-19. Here immunoSEQ multiplex PCR was the method, and the copy in TCRdb shows in-frame clones only, minus some. Counted here are 20,000 to 25,000 clones, 80% to 90% occurring once; the ten biggest clones make up under 6.5%. The material sequenced was peripheral blood. Receptors originate from a woman at least 80 years old with active COVID-19. Each CDR3 is given with its conserved first and last residue. Fields, in order: J gene, clone size, D gene, V gene, CDR3 protein, CDR3 DNA. D genes are given only for firm matches. Only some rows state a clone size, as once, few, many or a class for expanded clones.

TRBJ2-5 | once | TRBD2 | TRBV27 | CASSSISGGAQTQYF | TGTGCCAGCAGTTCGATCAGCGGGGGGGCCCAGACCCAGTACTTC
TRBJ1-6 | - | - | TRBV2 | CASSEVAPAGVNSPLHF | TGTGCCAGCAGTGAAGTGGCGCCTGCAGGGGTGAATTCACCCCTCCACTTT
TRBJ2-7 | once | TRBD1 | TRBV10-3 | CAITPGTGRGGEQYF | TGTGCCATCACCCCCGGGACAGGGAGAGGGGGGGAGCAGTACTTC
TRBJ2-7 | - | - | TRBV5-1 | CASSSTTSSYEQYF | TGCGCCAGCAGCTCCACGACTAGTTCCTACGAGCAGTACTTC
TRBJ2-3 | - | TRBD2 | TRBV19 | CASRGLAGRDTQYF | TGTGCCAGTAGGGGACTAGCGGGGCGAGATACGCAGTATTTT
TRBJ1-5 | - | - | TRBV4-2 | CASSQEPDQPQHF | TGTGCCAGCAGCCAAGAGCCAGATCAGCCCCAGCATTTT
TRBJ2-5 | - | TRBD2 | TRBV3-1/TRBV3-2 | CASRLTSGGPAQYF | TGTGCCAGCAGACTGACTAGCGGGGGACCGGCCCAGTACTTC
TRBJ2-3 | - | - | TRBV9 | CASSVGAGASGDTQYF | TGTGCCAGCAGCGTAGGGGCGGGGGCGTCGGGAGATACGCAGTATTTT
TRBJ1-1 | - | TRBD1 | TRBV5-6 | CASSSRTGLWSTEAFF | TGTGCCAGCAGCTCCCGGACAGGGTTATGGAGCACTGAAGCTTTCTTT
TRBJ1-5 | - | - | TRBV30 | CAWSTRENQPQHF | TGTGCCTGGAGTACGCGGGAAAATCAGCCCCAGCATTTT
TRBJ2-3 | - | TRBD2 | TRBV7-9 | CASSFSAGVGEGAQYF | TGTGCCAGCAGCTTTTCAGCGGGGGTTGGTGAAGGGGCGCAGTATTTT
TRBJ1-2 | - | TRBD1 | TRBV6-5 | CASRVKTGNYGYTF | TGTGCCAGCAGGGTCAAGACAGGGAACTATGGCTACACCTTC
TRBJ1-5 | - | - | TRBV2 | CASSSRGGVRTQHF | TGTGCCAGCAGTTCTAGGGGGGGCGTTAGGACCCAGCATTTT
TRBJ2-1 | - | - | TRBV6-5 | CASSYRGSSYNEQFF | TGTGCCAGCAGTTACAGGGGGAGCTCCTACAATGAGCAGTTCTTC
TRBJ2-7 | - | - | TRBV5-1 | CASSQGGYYEQYF | TGCGCCAGCAGCCAGGGGGGATACTACGAGCAGTACTTC
TRBJ1-3 | few | - | TRBV14 | CASRKSSGNTIYF | TGTGCCAGCAGAAAGAGCTCTGGAAACACCATATATTTT
TRBJ1-6 | once | TRBD1 | TRBV24-1 | CATTQGARNSPLHF | TGTGCCACCACCCAGGGGGCGCGTAATTCACCCCTCCACTTT
TRBJ1-5 | - | - | TRBV5-1 | CASSLTGTSNQPQHF | TGCGCCAGCAGCTTGACGGGAACGAGCAATCAGCCCCAGCATTTT
TRBJ2-6 | - | - | TRBV4-1 | CASSQEWTSGANVLTF | TGCGCCAGCAGCCAAGAGTGGACTTCTGGGGCCAACGTCCTGACTTTC
TRBJ2-7 | - | TRBD1 | TRBV3-1/TRBV3-2 | CASSREDRGLIYEQYF | TGTGCCAGCAGCCGAGAAGACAGGGGGCTTATATACGAGCAGTACTTC
TRBJ2-1 | - | - | TRBV7-3 | CASSFRGEQFF | TGTGCCAGCAGCTTCCGGGGTGAGCAGTTCTTC
TRBJ1-2 | - | TRBD1 | TRBV5-5 | CASSRGQGASYGYTF | TGTGCCAGCAGCCGGGGACAGGGGGCCAGCTATGGCTACACCTTC
TRBJ1-1 | - | - | TRBV12-3/TRBV12-4 | CASSLEAAAEAFF | TGTGCCAGCAGTTTAGAAGCGGCGGCTGAAGCTTTCTTT
TRBJ2-6 | - | - | TRBV12-3/TRBV12-4 | CASLSGGANVLTF | TGTGCCAGCCTGTCCGGTGGGGCCAACGTCCTGACTTTC
TRBJ2-2 | - | TRBD2 | TRBV5-6 | CASSLRAGGRTGELFF | TGTGCCAGCAGCTTGCGTGCGGGGGGGCGTACCGGGGAGCTGTTTTTT
TRBJ2-1 | - | TRBD2 | TRBV5-6 | CASTLRGDNEQFF | TGTGCCAGCACCCTGCGGGGGGACAATGAGCAGTTCTTC
TRBJ2-6 | - | TRBD2 | TRBV5-4 | CASSLEAGGGGANVLTF | TGTGCCAGCAGCTTGGAAGCGGGGGGAGGTGGGGCCAACGTCCTGACTTTC
TRBJ2-3 | - | TRBD2 | TRBV7-8 | CASSTPGLAGGGWFSDTQYF | TGTGCCAGCAGCACGCCGGGACTAGCGGGGGGCGGGTGGTTTTCAGATACGCAGTATTTT
TRBJ2-1 | - | TRBD2 | TRBV28 | CASSFSLAGGYNEQFF | TGTGCCAGCAGTTTCTCCCTAGCGGGGGGTTACAATGAGCAGTTCTTC
TRBJ2-5 | - | - | TRBV30 | CAWSNSPETQYF | TGTGCCTGGAGTAACTCCCCTGAAACCCAGTACTTC
TRBJ1-2 | - | - | TRBV5-1 | CASSSGGGTARNYGYTF | TGCGCCAGCAGCTCGGGAGGTGGAACAGCCCGAAACTATGGCTACACCTTC
TRBJ2-1 | - | - | TRBV14 | CASSQEGDSTYNEQFF | TGTGCCAGCAGCCAAGAAGGGGACTCCACCTACAATGAGCAGTTCTTC
TRBJ2-1 | - | TRBD2 | TRBV10-3 | CAISEPSGGAYEQFF | TGTGCCATCAGTGAGCCTAGCGGGGGGGCATATGAGCAGTTCTTC
TRBJ2-7 | few | TRBD1 | TRBV5-1 | CASNSGQAIPYEQYF | TGCGCCAGCAACTCGGGACAGGCAATACCTTACGAGCAGTACTTC
TRBJ1-2 | - | - | TRBV21-1 | CASSIGTGGNWGYTF | TGTGCCAGCAGCATCGGGACAGGGGGGAATTGGGGCTACACCTTC
TRBJ1-5 | - | - | TRBV29-1 | CSVARDRYQPQHF | TGCAGCGTTGCGAGAGACAGATATCAGCCCCAGCATTTT
TRBJ2-2 | - | - | TRBV7-6 | CASSAGYTGELFF | TGTGCCAGCTCGGCGGGGTACACCGGGGAGCTGTTTTTT
TRBJ1-1 | - | TRBD1 | TRBV30 | CAWSATGKGYTEAFF | TGTGCCTGGAGTGCGACAGGGAAGGGGTACACTGAAGCTTTCTTT
TRBJ2-7 | once | - | TRBV18 | CASSPDSPQLYEQYF | TGTGCCAGCTCACCCGACAGCCCCCAGCTCTACGAGCAGTACTTC